This entry concerns a single T cell receptor (beta chain). Only in-frame clones appear in the TCRdb table, and some are missing; sequencing was by immunoSEQ multiplex PCR. The sample includes approximately 70,000 clones, 86% of them seen just once. The trim removed 10 bases at V and 3 bases at J, leaving 5 bases unmatched. The germline V gene has CDR1 ENHRY and CDR2 SYGVKD. There are 12 residues in the CDR3. This sample is part of a study of T cell responses to AZD1222 COVID-19 vaccine. The sample here was peripheral blood, taken on day 0 of AZD1222 vaccination. This clonotype originated in an adult in good health. The V and J genes are TRBV10-3 and TRBJ2-7; TRBD1 matches 8 bases. The CDR3 here is CATTGTGYEQYF. The CDR3 region has the DNA TGTGCCACTACTGGGACAGGCTACGAGCAGTACTTC.